The 25 T cell receptor beta chains listed next were all sequenced from one sample in a study of T-cell memory formation after mild COVID-19. TCRdb reanalysed the 5' RACE reads using MiXCR and keeps one entry per CDR3 protein. The table records about 360,000 distinct CDR3 sequences, around an eighth of them present only once. The sequencing input was PBMCs or a T cell subset sorted from them (not recorded which). Receptors originate from a young man who had mild COVID-19 (a few samples of this study predate the infection). Cell type and time point are not known.

This clonotype was picked up a small number of times. The J gene is TRBJ2-7, the V gene TRBV19; no firm D call. Germline V lookup: CDR1 LNHDA, CDR2 SQIVND (reference sequence). The CDR3 length is 14 residues. The V and J ends lost 5 bases and 2 bases respectively, with 13 bases between them. The CDR3 DNA is TGTGCCAGTAGTCCATTTGAAGGGCCCTACGAGCAGTACTTC. This gives the protein CASSPFEGPYEQYF.

The table lists this clonotype with many counts. The V call is TRBV5-1, the J call TRBJ2-1, with TRBD1 matching over 7 bases. Germline loops: CDR1 SGHRS, CDR2 YFSETQ. The V segment lost 4 bases and the J segment 6 bases; nucleotides outside the gene matches: 10. The CDR3 totals 15 residues. In nucleotides, the CDR3 is TGCGCCAGCAGCCAGAGACAGGGTAGAAGCAATGAGCAGTTCTTC. Protein product: CASSQRQGRSNEQFF. The entire variable domain, with the rest obtained from reference TRBV5-1 and TRBJ2-1, is as follows: KAGVTQTPRYLIKTRGQQVTLSCSPISGHRSVSWYQQTPGQGLQFLFEYFSETQRNKGNFPGRFSGRQFSNSRSEMNVSTLELGDSALYLCASSQRQGRSNEQFFGPGTRLTVL.

This clonotype was picked up many times. One end of the junction fails to match germline, which may point to a read error. The chain carries TRBV5-1 and TRBJ2-1, with 11 nucleotides matching TRBD2. Per germline, CDR1 SGHRS and CDR2 YFSETQ. CDR3 length equals 15 residues. CDR3 coding DNA: TGTGCCAGCTCCCCACTAGCGGGGGCGTACAATGAGCAGTTCTTC. It translates to CASSPLAGAYNEQFF.

The genes are TRBV19 and TRBJ2-1; 7 nucleotides match TRBD1. CDR3 length equals 15 residues. CDR1 LNHDA and CDR2 SQIVND come from the germline V gene (reference sequence). The trim removed 4 bases at V and 1 base at J, leaving 4 bases unmatched. The CDR3: CASSKGAPSYNEQFF. The CDR3 DNA sequence: TGTGCCAGTAGTAAGGGGGCCCCATCCTACAATGAGCAGTTCTTC. Full variable domain (remainder filled in from reference TRBV19 and TRBJ2-1): DGGITQSPKYLFRKEGQNVTLSCEQNLNHDAMYWYRQDPGQGLRLIYYSQIVNDFQKGDIAEGYSVSREKKESFPLTVTSAQKNPTAFYLCASSKGAPSYNEQFFGPGTRLTVL.

The chain is built from TRBV18 and TRBJ1-1; 8 nucleotides align to TRBD1. J was trimmed by 2 bases and V by 3 bases; bases with no gene match: 11. Germline V CDR1 and CDR2: KGHSH, LQKENI. The CDR3 extends over 17 amino acids. The CDR3 coding sequence is TGTGCCAGCTCACCGGTTCCAGGCAGGGGGCGAAACACTGAAGCTTTCTTT. Translated, it gives CASSPVPGRGRNTEAFF.

The chain uses TRBV6-5 and TRBJ1-1; D gene uncertain. V lost 11 bases and J 4 bases, leaving 17 bases between the germline ends. The V gene's germline CDR1 is MNHEY and CDR2 SVGAGI. CDR3 length: 13 residues. The CDR3 DNA is TGTGCCGGGGTGGACTCGGGTTTCACTGAAGCTTTCTTT. Its translation is CAGVDSGFTEAFF.

In its sample, this clonotype was seen a few times. The V gene is TRBV30, the J gene TRBJ2-3; 9 bases fit TRBD1. Looked up from germline, CDR1 is GTSNPN and CDR2 is SVGIG (reference sequence). Trimming at V came to 0 bases and at J to 13 bases, leaving 5 bases not matched to a gene. CDR3 length equals 12 residues. CDR3 bases: TGTGCCTGGAGTGTACAGGGGGCTTTGGAGTATTTT. Its protein product is CAWSVQGALEYF.

This clonotype was seen a few times. The chain carries TRBV5-1 and TRBJ2-5; D remains ambiguous. Germline V gene sequence: CDR1 SGHRS, CDR2 YFSETQ. This CDR3 contains 13 residues. The V and J ends lost 4 bases and 1 base respectively, with 8 bases between them. CDR3 sequence: CASSPTPQETQYF. DNA of the CDR3: TGCGCCAGCAGCCCTACCCCCCAAGAGACCCAGTACTTC.

This clonotype has a count of ten or more. This CDR3 is CASSLAPGGEGSTDTQYF. Written as DNA, the CDR3 is TGCGCCAGCAGCTTGGCCCCAGGGGGCGAGGGAAGCACAGATACGCAGTATTTT. V gene TRBV5-1 combines with J gene TRBJ2-3, with 8 positions matching TRBD1. CDR1 is SGHRS, CDR2 YFSETQ, per germline. This CDR3 comprises 18 residues. The trim removed 0 bases at V and 0 bases at J, leaving 9 bases unmatched.

This clonotype was seen repeatedly, ten times or more. This sequence joins TRBV3-1 and TRBJ1-6; TRBD1 aligns across 8 bases. From germline, CDR1 is LGHDT and CDR2 YNNKEL (reference sequence). Trimming cost V 4 bases and J 7 bases; bases outside gene matches: 6. The CDR3 is 15 amino acids. The CDR3 sequence: CASSPTGDWNSPLHF. CDR3 nucleotides: TGTGCCAGCAGCCCGACAGGGGATTGGAATTCACCCCTCCACTTT.

This clonotype has a handful of counts. The V call is TRBV6-2 or TRBV6-3, the J call TRBJ1-5; no clear D. The V gene's germline CDR1 is MNHEY and CDR2 SVGEGT. Trimming took 0 bases from V and 2 from J, leaving 11 bases between them. The CDR3 length is 16 residues. CDR3 sequence (DNA): TGTGCCAGCAGTTACTCGCGGGAGAAGCGCAATCAGCCCCAGCATTTT. This translates into CASSYSREKRNQPQHF.

This clonotype was seen a few times. The CDR3 loop reads CASSSEGLPNEKLFF. CDR3 sequence (DNA): TGTGCCAGCAGCTCAGAGGGTCTACCTAATGAAAAACTGTTTTTT. V usage is TRBV7-9 and J usage is TRBJ1-4; no clear D gene. The V end was cut by 4 bases, the J end by 3 bases, with 12 bases between. This CDR3 is 15 amino acids long. Germline assignment: CDR1 SEHNR and CDR2 FQNEAQ (reference sequence).

Concerning this clonotype itself: The germline gene is not matched at one end of the junction; a read error may be the cause. This chain links TRBV7-9 with TRBJ2-5; weak D call: TRBD2 (5 bases). The CDR3 runs to 14 residues. Germline CDR1 reads SEHNR; CDR2 reads FQNEAQ (reference sequence). CDR3 sequence reads: CASSFPGFSETEYF. CDR3 nucleotides: TGTGCCAGCAGCTTCCCGGGGTTCAGCGAGACCGAGTACTTC.

V is TRBV11-2 and J is TRBJ2-7, with D possibly being TRBD1 (6 bases). Trimming shortened V by 3 bases and J by 11 bases, and 17 bases separated the two germline ends. From germline, CDR1 is SGHAT and CDR2 FQNNGV. The CDR3 has 13 residues. The CDR3 DNA reads TGTGCCAGCAGCTTGGGACACCTGGGTAGAGAGTACGTC. Translation: CASSLGHLGREYV.

This clonotype was counted a few times. The rearrangement links TRBV15 to TRBJ1-2; no definite D call. V lost 1 base and J 6 bases, leaving 9 bases between the germline ends. This CDR3 region has 13 residues. Germline-derived CDR1 and CDR2 are LNHNV and YYDKDF (reference sequence). As DNA, the CDR3 is TGTGCCACCAGCAGAGTTCTAAACGATGGCTACACCTTC. It yields the protein CATSRVLNDGYTF.

The CDR3 protein is CASSWATGLTNEKLFF. In nucleotides, the CDR3 is TGTGCCAGCAGTTGGGCAACAGGGTTAACTAATGAAAAACTGTTTTTT. This chain uses TRBV28 with TRBJ1-4; TRBD1 is a possible D gene (6 bases). From germline, CDR1 is MDHEN and CDR2 SYDVKM. V was clipped by 4 bases and J by 1 base, with 13 bases between them. The CDR3 totals 16 residues.

There are many counts of this clonotype. The V and J genes are TRBV5-1 and TRBJ2-7; D uncertain. Germline V gene sequence: CDR1 SGHRS, CDR2 YFSETQ. V gave up 1 base and J gave up 4 bases, with 6 bases separating them. The CDR3 extends over 12 amino acids. Here the CDR3 reads CASSLSSYEQYF. CDR3 DNA: TGCGCCAGCAGCTTGAGTAGTTACGAGCAGTACTTC.

In its sample, this clonotype was seen a few times. CDR3 sequence: CASSFRGPGGYTF. The CDR3 DNA reads as TGCGCCAGCAGCTTCAGGGGGCCGGGCGGCTACACCTTC. V gene TRBV5-1 combines with J gene TRBJ1-2, with 8 bases that match TRBD1. Trimming cost V 2 bases and J 8 bases; bases outside gene matches: 5. The CDR3 runs 13 residues. The germline V gene encodes CDR1 SGHRS and CDR2 YFSETQ.

V gene TRBV20-1 combines with J gene TRBJ1-5; TRBD1 is a possible D gene (5 bases). The germline V gene has CDR1 DFQATT and CDR2 SNEGSKA (reference sequence). This CDR3 contains 12 residues. Trimming took off 6 bases at V and 6 bases at J, with 12 bases between the two ends. DNA for the CDR3: TGCAGTGCGGGGGGGTTTGGTCAGCCCCAGCATTTT. Its translation is CSAGGFGQPQHF.

CDR3 loop: CASSPLEGFGETQYF. CDR3 DNA: TGTGCCAGCAGCCCCTTGGAGGGGTTCGGAGAGACCCAGTACTTC. The V and J genes are TRBV11-2 and TRBJ2-5; D is perhaps TRBD2 (6 bases). CDR1 is SGHAT and CDR2 is FQNNGV in the germline V gene. The CDR3 loop spans 15 amino acids. The ends were cut back, 5 bases at V and 4 bases at J, with 17 bases in the middle.

The chain joins TRBV6-5 to TRBJ2-2, with 9 bases fitting TRBD1. With V trimmed by 0 bases and J by 4 bases, 0 bases remained unmatched. The CDR3 runs 15 residues. The germline CDR1 and CDR2 sequences are MNHEY and SVGAGI. CDR3 nucleotide sequence: TGTGCCAGCAGTTACTCGACAGGGGGCACCGGGGAGCTGTTTTTT. It codes for CASSYSTGGTGELFF.

This chain connects TRBV29-1 to TRBJ2-2; TRBD1 is a possible D gene (8 bases). The germline gives CDR1 SQVTM, CDR2 ANQGSEA. This CDR3 region has 14 residues. Trimming left V 6 bases short and J 7 bases short, with 18 bases between. The CDR3 loop reads CSVAGQADGGELFF. The CDR3 bases are TGCAGCGTAGCGGGACAGGCGGACGGCGGGGAGCTGTTTTTT.

The gene calls are TRBV7-9 and TRBJ2-3, with a weak D call TRBD1 (6 bases). The CDR3 runs to 15 residues. The germline gives CDR1 SEHNR, CDR2 FQNEAQ (reference sequence). Trimming stripped 6 bases from V and 2 bases from J, with 15 bases between. The CDR3 DNA follows: TGTGCCAGCAGTTATAACAGGGCTCTCACAGATACGCAGTATTTT. Translating it yields CASSYNRALTDTQYF.

Here the CDR3 reads CASSPRHEQFF. The CDR3 DNA follows: TGTGCCAGCAGCCCCCGACATGAGCAGTTCTTC. The rearrangement uses TRBV12-3 or TRBV12-4 and TRBJ2-1; unclear D gene. V gave up 6 bases and J gave up 8 bases, with 8 bases separating them. This CDR3 region has 11 residues.

In DNA form, the CDR3 reads TGTGCCAGCAGCTTAGAAGGACAGTCGCACACTGAAGCTTTCTTT. Encoded protein: CASSLEGQSHTEAFF. This sequence joins TRBV7-9 and TRBJ1-1; D may be TRBD1 (6 bases). V lost 1 base to trimming and J lost 3 bases, with 12 bases between them. This CDR3 spans 15 amino acids. The germline V gene encodes CDR1 SEHNR and CDR2 FQNEAQ (reference sequence).